The sequence of this T cell receptor beta chain was determined in a study of siplizumab effects on memory and regulatory T cells. Germline V gives CDR1 SGHRS, CDR2 YFSETQ. Trimming left V 0 bases short and J 5 bases short, with 11 bases between. This CDR3 spans 14 amino acids. The sample holds a few counts of this clone. Measured with immunoSEQ multiplex PCR; TCRdb has only the in-frame clones, and not every one. The table lists 60,000 or so clones, approximately 93% of them singletons. Sequenced sample: CD8+ T cells sorted from blood. The TCR was taken from a human donor in good health. The V gene is TRBV5-1, the J gene TRBJ1-2; D is uncertain. The CDR3 DNA sequence: TGCGCCAGCAGCTTGGAGGCGGCTCCATATGGCTACACCTTC. It is translated as CASSLEAAPYGYTF.